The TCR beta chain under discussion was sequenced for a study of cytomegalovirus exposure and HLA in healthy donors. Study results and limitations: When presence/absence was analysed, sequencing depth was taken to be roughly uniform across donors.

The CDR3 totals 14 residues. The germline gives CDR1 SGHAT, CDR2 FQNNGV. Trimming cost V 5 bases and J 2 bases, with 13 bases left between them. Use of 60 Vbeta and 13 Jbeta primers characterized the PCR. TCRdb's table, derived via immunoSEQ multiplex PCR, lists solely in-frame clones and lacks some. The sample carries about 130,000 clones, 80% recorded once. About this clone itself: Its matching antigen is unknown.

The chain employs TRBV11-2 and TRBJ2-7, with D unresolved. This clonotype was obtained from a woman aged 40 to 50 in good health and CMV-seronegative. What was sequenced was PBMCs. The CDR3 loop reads CASSPAELPYEQYF. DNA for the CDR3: TGTGCCAGCAGCCCCGCCGAACTACCCTACGAGCAGTACTTC. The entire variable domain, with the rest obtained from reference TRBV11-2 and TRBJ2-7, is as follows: EAGVAQSPRYKIIEKRQSVAFWCNPISGHATLYWYQQILGQGPKLLIQFQNNGVVDDSQLPKDRFSAERLKGVDSTLKIQPAKLEDSAVYLCASSPAELPYEQYFGPGTRLTVT.